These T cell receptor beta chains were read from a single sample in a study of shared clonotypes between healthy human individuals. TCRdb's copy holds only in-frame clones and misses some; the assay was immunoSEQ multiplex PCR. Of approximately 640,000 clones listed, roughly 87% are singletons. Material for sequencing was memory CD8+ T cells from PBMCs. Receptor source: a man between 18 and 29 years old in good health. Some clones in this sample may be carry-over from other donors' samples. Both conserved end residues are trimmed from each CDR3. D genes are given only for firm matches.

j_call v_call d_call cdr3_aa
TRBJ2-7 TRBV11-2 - ASSLVTVSSYEQY
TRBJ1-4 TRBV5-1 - ASSLWRGREKLF
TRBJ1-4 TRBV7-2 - ASSPGGRKTDEKLF
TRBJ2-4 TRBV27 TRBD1 ASSPGTADLWSPVAKNIQY
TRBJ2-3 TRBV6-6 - ASSYWAASTDTQY
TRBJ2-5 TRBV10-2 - ASSESGGEQETQY
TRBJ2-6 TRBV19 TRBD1 ASKRQGAFHVLT
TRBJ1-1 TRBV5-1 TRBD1 ASSMDRTTLNTEAF
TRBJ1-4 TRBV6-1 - ASSEIGRVF
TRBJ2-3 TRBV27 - ASSLLRTDTQY
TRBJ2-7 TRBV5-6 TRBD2 ASSLVRGVSEQY
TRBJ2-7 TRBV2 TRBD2 ASHPPSGAYEQY
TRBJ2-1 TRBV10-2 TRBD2 ASAGLGRGNEQF
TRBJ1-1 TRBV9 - ASSVTGAGTEAF
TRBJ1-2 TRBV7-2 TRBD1 ASSSRQGQGYT
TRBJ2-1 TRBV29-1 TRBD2 SVFGLAGVNEQF
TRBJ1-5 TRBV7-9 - ASSPGALSNQPQH
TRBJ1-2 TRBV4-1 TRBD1 ASSTVGGGNGYT
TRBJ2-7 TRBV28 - ASSLGEALSEQY
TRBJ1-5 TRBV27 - ASSLNGVNQPQH
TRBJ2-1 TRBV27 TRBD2 ASSLRLAGRNEQF
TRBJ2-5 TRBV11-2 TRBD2 ASSLSTGGVETQY
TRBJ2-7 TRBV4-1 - ASSPSGRYEQY
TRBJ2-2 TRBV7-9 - ASSSLTGFLNTGELF
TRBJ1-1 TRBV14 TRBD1 ASSRRPPGGRTEAF